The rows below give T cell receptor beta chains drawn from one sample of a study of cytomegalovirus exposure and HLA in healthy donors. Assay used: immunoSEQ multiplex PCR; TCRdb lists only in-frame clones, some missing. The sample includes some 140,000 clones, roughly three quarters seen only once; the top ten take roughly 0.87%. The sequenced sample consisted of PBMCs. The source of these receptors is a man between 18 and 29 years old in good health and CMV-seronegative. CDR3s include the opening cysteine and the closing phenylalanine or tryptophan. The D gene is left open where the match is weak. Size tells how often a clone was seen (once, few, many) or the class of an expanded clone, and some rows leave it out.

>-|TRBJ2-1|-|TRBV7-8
CASSPINAIYNEQFF
TGTGCCAGCAGCCCAATTAATGCTATCTACAATGAGCAGTTCTTC
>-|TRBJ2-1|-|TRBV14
CASSQVTGANEQFF
TGTGCCAGCAGCCAAGTTACTGGGGCGAATGAGCAGTTCTTC
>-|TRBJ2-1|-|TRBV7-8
CASSLVSIYANEQFF
TGTGCCAGCAGCTTAGTCTCTATTTACGCGAATGAGCAGTTCTTC
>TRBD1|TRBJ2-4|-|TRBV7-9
CASSPWDREPLAKNIQYF
TGTGCCAGCAGCCCGTGGGACAGAGAACCCTTAGCCAAAAACATTCAGTACTTC
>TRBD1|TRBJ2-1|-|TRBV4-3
CASSQDRGQVYNEQFF
TGCGCCAGCAGCCAAGATAGGGGACAGGTTTACAATGAGCAGTTCTTC
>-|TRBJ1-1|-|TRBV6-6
CASSIQYTEAFF
TGTGCCAGCAGCATCCAGTACACTGAAGCTTTCTTT
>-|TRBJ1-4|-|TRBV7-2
CASSLGQINEKLFF
TGTGCCAGCAGCTTAGGACAGATTAATGAAAAACTGTTTTTT
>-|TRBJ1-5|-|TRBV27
CASSLTGYSNQPQHF
TGTGCCAGCAGTCTAACAGGGTATAGCAATCAGCCCCAGCATTTT
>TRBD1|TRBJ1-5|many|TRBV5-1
CASSLTGTGNQPQHF
TGCGCCAGCAGCTTAACCGGGACAGGGAATCAGCCCCAGCATTTT
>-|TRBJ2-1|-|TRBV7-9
CASSPYGGNEQFF
TGTGCCAGCAGTCCCTACGGGGGCAATGAGCAGTTCTTC
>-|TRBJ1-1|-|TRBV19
CASSPDGGTYTEAFF
TGTGCCAGTAGTCCCGACGGGGGAACTTACACTGAAGCTTTCTTT
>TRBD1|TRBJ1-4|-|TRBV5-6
CASSANRGREKLFF
TGTGCCAGCAGCGCTAACAGGGGGCGGGAAAAACTGTTTTTT
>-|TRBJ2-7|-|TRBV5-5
CASSLAAIRQGPAYEQYF
TGTGCCAGCAGCTTGGCCGCAATTAGGCAGGGGCCTGCCTACGAGCAGTACTTC
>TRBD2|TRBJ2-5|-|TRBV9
CASSEGGSGGANQETQYF
TGTGCCAGCAGCGAGGGGGGTAGCGGGGGCGCAAATCAAGAGACCCAGTACTTC
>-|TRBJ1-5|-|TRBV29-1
CSVEDPSGNQPQHF
TGCAGCGTTGAAGATCCGAGCGGGAATCAGCCCCAGCATTTT